This entry lists 26 T cell receptor beta chains sequenced from one sample in a study of blood T cell repertoires in COVID-19. TCRdb's copy holds only in-frame clones and misses some; the assay was immunoSEQ multiplex PCR. This table has roughly 460,000 clones, 80% to 90% appearing once. The sample was peripheral blood. The receptors originated from a man in his late teens or twenties with COVID-19, enrolled during active disease.

The V and J genes are TRBV5-1 and TRBJ2-1; TRBD2 matches 11 bases. The ends lost 5 bases at V and 2 bases at J; junction bases unmatched: 6. The CDR3 has 16 amino acids. The germline V gene encodes CDR1 SGHRS and CDR2 YFSETQ. The CDR3 sequence is CASSLTSGATYNEQFF. The CDR3 DNA reads TGCGCCAGCAGTTTGACTAGCGGGGCCACCTACAATGAGCAGTTCTTC.

The chain uses TRBV28 and TRBJ2-3; D unresolved. The CDR3 covers 15 residues. The germline gives CDR1 MDHEN, CDR2 SYDVKM. The V and J ends lost 3 bases and 2 bases respectively, with 12 bases between them. In DNA form, the CDR3 reads TGTGCCAGCAGTTTGACACCCGACCCCACAGATACGCAGTATTTT. This encodes CASSLTPDPTDTQYF.

The rearrangement links TRBV3-1 (or the pseudogene TRBV3-2) to TRBJ2-1; D might be TRBD2 (6 bases). The CDR3 is made up of 12 amino acids. Trimming removed 1 base at V and 14 bases at J, with 12 bases between. Germline assignment: CDR1 LGHDT and CDR2 YNNKEL (reference sequence). The CDR3 nucleotides are TGTGCCAGCAGCCAAGCTAGCGTGGGCGAGTTCTTC. This sequence encodes CASSQASVGEFF.

V and J are TRBV2 and TRBJ2-2, with D possibly being TRBD2 (6 bases). The germline V gene encodes CDR1 SNHLY and CDR2 FYNNEI. This CDR3 spans 13 amino acids. The V end was cut by 5 bases, the J end by 6 bases, with 10 bases between. The CDR3 DNA is TGTGCCAGCAGTTGGGGGGACTCCGGGGAGCTGTTTTTT. Translation gives CASSWGDSGELFF. The whole variable domain, filled in from reference TRBV2 and TRBJ2-2, reads EPEVTQTPSHQVTQMGQEVILRCVPISNHLYFYWYRQILGQKVEFLVSFYNNEISEKSEIFDDQFSVERPDGSNFTLKIRSTKLEDSAMYFCASSWGDSGELFFGEGSRLTVL.

This clone was seen a single time. V and J are TRBV27 and TRBJ1-1; D ambiguous. CDR1 and CDR2 from the germline V gene are MNHEY and SMNVEV (reference sequence). There are 14 residues in the CDR3. V dropped 5 bases and J dropped 6 bases, with 16 bases sitting between them. CDR3 bases: TGTGCCAGCAGTCAGAGGGTTACCTCCGCTGAAGCTTTCTTT. Translation: CASSQRVTSAEAFF.

The V call is TRBV14, the J call TRBJ2-3, with 7 bases fitting TRBD2. V was clipped by 0 bases and J by 11 bases; unmatched bases: 5. The germline V gene encodes CDR1 SGHDN and CDR2 FVKESK. The CDR3 extends over 13 amino acids. The CDR3 DNA follows: TGTGCCAGCAGCCAAGATTTACTAGCGATGCAGTATTTT. Its protein product is CASSQDLLAMQYF.

The chain couples TRBV6-5 to TRBJ1-6; D unresolved. V lost 2 bases to trimming and J lost 10 bases, with 9 bases between them. The germline V gene encodes CDR1 MNHEY and CDR2 SVGAGI. The CDR3 loop spans 13 amino acids. The CDR3 region is CASSYEGRSPLHF. The CDR3 nucleotides read TGTGCCAGCAGTTACGAGGGCAGATCACCCCTCCACTTT.

This sequence joins TRBV19 and TRBJ1-5, with 7 bases lining up with TRBD1. Germline CDR1 reads LNHDA; CDR2 reads SQIVND (reference sequence). The CDR3 extends over 13 amino acids. Unmatched junction bases numbered 2, after V lost 5 bases and J lost 4 bases. As DNA, the CDR3 is TGTGCCAGTAGTCAGGGGGGTAATCAGCCCCAGCATTTT. Protein: CASSQGGNQPQHF. Complete variable domain (other parts from reference TRBV19 and TRBJ1-5): DGGITQSPKYLFRKEGQNVTLSCEQNLNHDAMYWYRQDPGQGLRLIYYSQIVNDFQKGDIAEGYSVSREKKESFPLTVTSAQKNPTAFYLCASSQGGNQPQHFGDGTRLSIL.

The chain is built from TRBV19 and TRBJ1-5; a weak D match, TRBD1 (5 bases). CDR1 and CDR2 (germline): LNHDA, SQIVND (reference sequence). V lost 6 bases and J lost 3, with 15 bases in between. This CDR3 spans 15 amino acids. CDR3 coding DNA: TGTGCCAGTAGGGTACGGCAGGGCGACAATCAGCCCCAGCATTTT. This sequence encodes CASRVRQGDNQPQHF.

The V call is TRBV24-1, the J call TRBJ1-2, with D possibly TRBD1 on 6 matching bases. V was trimmed by 6 bases and J by 3 bases, leaving 19 bases between them. This CDR3 has 16 amino acids. From germline, CDR1 is KGHDR and CDR2 SFDVKD. CDR3 in DNA: TGTGCCACCAGTCGAGGGGCTCGGACAGTACACTATGGCTACACCTTC. Protein product: CATSRGARTVHYGYTF.

The rearrangement joins TRBV7-8 to TRBJ1-1, with no clear D. This CDR3 spans 13 amino acids. Per the germline V gene, CDR1 is SGHVS and CDR2 is FQNEAQ. The V end was cut by 5 bases, the J end by 1 base, with 8 bases between. The CDR3 loop reads CASSPTENTEAFF. Written as DNA, the CDR3 is TGTGCCAGCAGCCCCACAGAGAACACTGAAGCTTTCTTT.

V is TRBV11-3 and J is TRBJ2-1, with 10 bases that match TRBD1. This CDR3 has 18 residues. V shed 6 bases, J shed 0 bases, and the junction held 11 bases outside the gene matches. Germline-derived CDR1 and CDR2 are SGHNT and YENEEA. The CDR3 sequence: CASRRGKTGGFSYNEQFF. DNA for the CDR3: TGTGCCAGCAGGAGGGGGAAGACAGGGGGCTTCTCCTACAATGAGCAGTTCTTC.

The chain links TRBV2 to TRBJ1-1; 8 nucleotides align to TRBD1. This CDR3 is built from 12 residues. Germline-derived CDR1 and CDR2 are SNHLY and FYNNEI. V gave up 3 bases and J gave up 10 bases; unmatched junction bases: 4. CDR3: CASSERDRGAFF. The CDR3 DNA follows: TGTGCCAGCAGTGAGAGAGACAGGGGAGCTTTCTTT.

The CDR3 here is CASRYRGRNTGELFF. CDR3 bases: TGTGCCAGTAGGTACAGGGGGCGTAACACCGGGGAGCTGTTTTTT. The chain has TRBV19 and TRBJ2-2; TRBD1 matches 9 bases. CDR1 is LNHDA and CDR2 is SQIVND in the germline V gene (reference sequence). Trimming at V came to 6 bases and at J to 2 bases, leaving 4 bases not matched to a gene. The CDR3 runs 15 residues.

This chain joins TRBV10-3 and TRBJ2-5; D perhaps matches TRBD1 (5 bases). CDR1 and CDR2 (germline): ENHRY, SYGVKD. This CDR3 region has 13 residues. Trimming shortened V by 4 bases and J by 3 bases, and 9 bases separated the two germline ends. CDR3 coding DNA: TGTGCCATCAGTGCGGCCAGGGAAGAGACCCAGTACTTC. Residues: CAISAAREETQYF.

The V and J genes are TRBV6-6 and TRBJ2-4; a possible D gene is TRBD2 (6 bases). From germline, CDR1 is MNHNY and CDR2 SVGAGI (reference sequence). V lost 2 bases, J lost 8 bases, and 7 bases lay in between. CDR3 length equals 12 residues. CDR3: CASSYGEDIQYF. The CDR3 DNA reads TGTGCCAGCAGTTACGGGGAGGACATTCAGTACTTC.

The chain joins TRBV27 to TRBJ2-7, with TRBD1 identical over 8 bases. Germline CDR1 reads MNHEY; CDR2 reads SMNVEV (reference sequence). V was pared by 4 bases and J by 6 bases, with 2 bases of the junction left unmatched. The CDR3 spans 12 residues. DNA of the CDR3: TGTGCCAGCAGTTATACAGGGGGCGAGCAGTACTTC. Encoded protein: CASSYTGGEQYF.

This chain connects TRBV5-1 to TRBJ2-5; 9 nucleotides agree with TRBD2. The CDR3 extends over 19 amino acids. Germline-derived CDR1 and CDR2 are SGHRS and YFSETQ. Losses at the gene ends were 5 bases for V and 5 bases for J; bases not matched to a gene: 22. CDR3 coding DNA: TGCGCCAGCAGTTTCGGGGTAGCGGGAGTCTCAGGTTGGTTGGAGACCCAGTACTTC. Amino acid sequence: CASSFGVAGVSGWLETQYF.

The chain combines TRBV18 with TRBJ1-1; D gene unclear. V was clipped by 5 bases and J by 3 bases, with 13 bases between them. The CDR3 loop spans 14 amino acids. The germline V gene encodes CDR1 KGHSH and CDR2 LQKENI. CDR3 region: CASSSRGWDTEAFF. Here the CDR3 DNA reads TGTGCCAGCTCATCCCGGGGATGGGACACTGAAGCTTTCTTT.

V and J are TRBV6-2 or TRBV6-3 and TRBJ2-7, with 8 positions matching TRBD1. The CDR3 loop spans 12 amino acids. The germline V gene encodes CDR1 MNHEY and CDR2 SVGEGT. V lost 5 bases to trimming and J lost 3 bases; unmatched junction nucleotides: 0. The CDR3 protein is CASSGQGYEQYF. The CDR3 nucleotides are TGTGCCAGCAGTGGACAGGGCTACGAGCAGTACTTC.

The V gene is TRBV2, the J gene TRBJ1-4, with a weak D call TRBD1 (6 bases). The germline CDR1 and CDR2 sequences are SNHLY and FYNNEI. With 6 bases removed from V and 8 bases from J, the gap between germline ends came to 13 bases. CDR3 length: 13 residues. The CDR3 here is CASRTGPSEKLFF. The CDR3 DNA is TGTGCCAGCAGGACAGGCCCCTCCGAAAAACTGTTTTTT.

The sample holds one count of this clone. This chain uses TRBV14 with TRBJ2-5; possibly TRBD1 for D (6 bases). CDR3 size: 16 residues. Germline V gene sequence: CDR1 SGHDN, CDR2 FVKESK. Trimming took off 1 base at V and 9 bases at J, with 21 bases between the two ends. CDR3 nucleotides: TGTGCCAGCAGCCAAGGGTCGACAGGCGACTGGGTGGCCCAGTACTTC. Its protein product is CASSQGSTGDWVAQYF.

V gene TRBV19 combines with J gene TRBJ2-7, with TRBD2 matching over 7 bases. Germline CDR1 reads LNHDA; CDR2 reads SQIVND (reference sequence). The CDR3 has 13 amino acids. V lost 5 bases and J lost 5; bases outside the gene matches: 6. The CDR3 DNA sequence: TGTGCCAGTAGTCCCCGTGGGGGGGACGAGCAGTACTTC. Translating gives CASSPRGGDEQYF.

This chain links TRBV10-1 with TRBJ2-1; 11 bases line up with TRBD2. The CDR3 runs to 16 residues. Trimming removed 2 bases from V and 7 bases from J; junction bases left unmatched: 7. Looked up from germline, CDR1 is WNHNN and CDR2 is SYGVQD (reference sequence). DNA of the CDR3: TGCGCCAGCAGTGAGATAGCGGGAGGGTTCCGTAATGAGCAGTTCTTC. Its translation: CASSEIAGGFRNEQFF.

This rearrangement joins TRBV7-2 to TRBJ2-1; 9 bases map to TRBD1. V gave up 3 bases and J gave up 9 bases; unmatched junction bases: 6. This CDR3 is built from 14 residues. The germline CDR1 and CDR2 sequences are SGHTA and FQGNSA. CDR3: CASSFSSTGGEQFF. Here the CDR3 DNA reads TGTGCCAGCAGCTTTAGTTCGACAGGGGGTGAGCAGTTCTTC.

In this sample, this clone turned up a few times. The V gene is TRBV4-2, the J gene TRBJ1-1, with 7 bases identical to TRBD1. Trimming removed 6 bases from V and 0 bases from J; junction bases left unmatched: 10. Germline CDR1 reads LGHNA; CDR2 reads YNFKEQ. This CDR3 has 16 residues. The CDR3 spells CASRADTGTVNTEAFF. As DNA, the CDR3 is TGTGCCAGCAGAGCAGATACCGGGACAGTGAACACTGAAGCTTTCTTT.